The present entry profiles one T cell receptor beta chain with its context. Measured with immunoSEQ multiplex PCR; TCRdb has only the in-frame clones, and not every one. The sample holds over 120,000 clones; more than 85% are singletons and the top ten take 3.2%. The sample is drawn from a study of control samples from healthy donors and cancer patients. V lost 4 bases and J 9 bases, leaving 10 bases between the germline ends. This CDR3 contains 13 residues. The clonotype was recovered from a man in his thirties or forties in good health. The chain uses TRBV12-3 or TRBV12-4 and TRBJ1-6; D unresolved. The sample taken for sequencing was blood. The CDR3 sequence is CASSSREPSPLHF. CDR3 nucleotide sequence: TGTGCCAGCAGTTCCCGGGAGCCTTCACCCCTCCACTTT.